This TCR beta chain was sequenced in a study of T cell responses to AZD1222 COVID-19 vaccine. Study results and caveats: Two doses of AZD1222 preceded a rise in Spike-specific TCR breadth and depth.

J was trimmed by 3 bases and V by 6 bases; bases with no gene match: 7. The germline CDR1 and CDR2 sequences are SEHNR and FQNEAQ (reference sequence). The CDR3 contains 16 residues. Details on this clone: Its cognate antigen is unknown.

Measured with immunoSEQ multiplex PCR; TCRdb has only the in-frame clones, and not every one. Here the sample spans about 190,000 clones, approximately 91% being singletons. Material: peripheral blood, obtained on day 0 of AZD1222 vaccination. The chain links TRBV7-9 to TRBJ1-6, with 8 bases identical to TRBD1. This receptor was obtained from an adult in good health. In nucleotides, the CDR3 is TGTGCCAGCAGTCCCGACAGGGGAGTCTATAATTCACCCCTCCACTTT. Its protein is CASSPDRGVYNSPLHF.